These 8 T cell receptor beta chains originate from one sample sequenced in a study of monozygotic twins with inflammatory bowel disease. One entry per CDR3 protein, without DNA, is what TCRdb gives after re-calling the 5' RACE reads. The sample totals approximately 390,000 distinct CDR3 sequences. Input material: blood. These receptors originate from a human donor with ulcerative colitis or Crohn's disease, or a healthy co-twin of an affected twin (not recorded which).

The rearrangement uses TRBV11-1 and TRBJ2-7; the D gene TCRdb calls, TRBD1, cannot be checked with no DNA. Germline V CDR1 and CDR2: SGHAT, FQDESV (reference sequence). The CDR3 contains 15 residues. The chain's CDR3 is CASSPARGADHEQYF.

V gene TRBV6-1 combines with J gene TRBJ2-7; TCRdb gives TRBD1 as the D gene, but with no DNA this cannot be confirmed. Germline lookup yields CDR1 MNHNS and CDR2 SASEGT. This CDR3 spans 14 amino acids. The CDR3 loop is CASSEGVRGYEQYF.

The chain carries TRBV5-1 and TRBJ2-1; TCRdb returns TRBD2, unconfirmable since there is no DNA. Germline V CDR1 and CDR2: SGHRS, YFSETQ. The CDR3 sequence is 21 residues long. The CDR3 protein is CASSFPARAASGSPSWNEQFF. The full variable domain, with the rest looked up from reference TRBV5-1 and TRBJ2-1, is KAGVTQTPRYLIKTRGQQVTLSCSPISGHRSVSWYQQTPGQGLQFLFEYFSETQRNKGNFPGRFSGRQFSNSRSEMNVSTLELGDSALYLCASSFPARAASGSPSWNEQFFGPGTRLTVL.

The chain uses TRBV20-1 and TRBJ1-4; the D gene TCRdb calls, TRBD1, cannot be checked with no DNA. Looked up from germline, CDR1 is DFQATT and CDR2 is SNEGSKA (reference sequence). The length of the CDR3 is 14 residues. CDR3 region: CTAREQGWDEKLFF.

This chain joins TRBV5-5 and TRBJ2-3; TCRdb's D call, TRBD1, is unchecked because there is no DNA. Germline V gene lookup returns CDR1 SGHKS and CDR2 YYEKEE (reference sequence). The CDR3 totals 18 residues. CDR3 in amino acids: CASSLRWRDRVIADTQYF.

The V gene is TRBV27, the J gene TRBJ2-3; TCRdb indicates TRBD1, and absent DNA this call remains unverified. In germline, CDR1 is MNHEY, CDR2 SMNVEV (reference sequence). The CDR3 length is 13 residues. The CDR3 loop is CASSWGGGDTQYF.

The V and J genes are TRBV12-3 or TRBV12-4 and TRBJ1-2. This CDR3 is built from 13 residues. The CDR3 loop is CATFYASHYGYTF.

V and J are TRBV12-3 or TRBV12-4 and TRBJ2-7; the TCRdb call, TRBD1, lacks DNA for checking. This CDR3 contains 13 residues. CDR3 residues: CASSLTDRGKQYF.